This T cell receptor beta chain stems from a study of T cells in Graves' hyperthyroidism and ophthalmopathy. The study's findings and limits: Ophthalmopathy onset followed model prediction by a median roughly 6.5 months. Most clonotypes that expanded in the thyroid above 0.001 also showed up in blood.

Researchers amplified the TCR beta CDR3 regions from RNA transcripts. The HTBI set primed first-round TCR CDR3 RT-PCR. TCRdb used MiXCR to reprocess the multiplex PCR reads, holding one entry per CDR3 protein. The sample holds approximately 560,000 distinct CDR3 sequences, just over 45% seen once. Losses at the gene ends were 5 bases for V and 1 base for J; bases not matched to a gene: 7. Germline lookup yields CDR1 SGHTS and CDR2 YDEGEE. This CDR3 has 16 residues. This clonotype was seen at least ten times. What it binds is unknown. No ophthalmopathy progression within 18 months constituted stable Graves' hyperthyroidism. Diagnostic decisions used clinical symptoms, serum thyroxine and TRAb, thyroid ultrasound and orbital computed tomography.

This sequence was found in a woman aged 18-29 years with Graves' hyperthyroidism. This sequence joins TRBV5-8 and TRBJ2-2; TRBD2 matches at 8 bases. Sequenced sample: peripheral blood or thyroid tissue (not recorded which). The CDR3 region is CASSPGTRVNTGELFF. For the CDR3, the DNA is TGTGCCAGCAGTCCCGGGACTAGGGTGAACACCGGGGAGCTGTTTTTT.